This T cell receptor beta chain originates from a study of blood T cell repertoires in COVID-19. Study at large: Samples taken during acute and convalescent COVID-19 were collected in the United States, Italy and Spain. Sample material is recorded as cDNA or gDNA derived from T cells, B-cell-depleted T cells, or PBMCs.

From germline, CDR1 is LNHNV and CDR2 YYDKDF (reference sequence). Trimming removed 3 bases at V and 7 bases at J, with 12 bases between. The CDR3 runs to 13 residues. Per the original methods: The authors estimated nucleated cell counts from reference gene primer amplification. Profiled with immunoSEQ multiplex PCR; TCRdb holds only in-frame clones, not every one. That table gives V, J and clone size, and the DNA gave D and trimming. The profile shows approximately 69,000 clones, over 70% of them singletons. The genes are TRBV15 and TRBJ1-1, with D tentatively TRBD1 (6 bases). The sample comprised peripheral blood. The sequence came from a man in his 60s with acute or convalescent COVID-19. CDR3 in amino acids: CATSSRGGGEAFF. CDR3 DNA sequence: TGTGCCACCAGCAGTCGGGGAGGGGGTGAAGCTTTCTTT. Looking up the rest from reference TRBV15 and TRBJ1-1 gives the full variable domain: DAMVIQNPRYQVTQFGKPVTLSCSQTLNHNVMYWYQQKSSQAPKLLFHYYDKDFNNEADTPDNFQSRRPNTSFCFLDIRSPGLGDTAMYLCATSSRGGGEAFFGQGTRLTVV.